The entry that follows covers one TCR beta chain sequence. Just one base apart from a much larger clone, this may be a read error. TCR beta CDR3 regions were amplified from RNA transcripts. In the first-round RT-PCR of the TCR CDR3, the HTBI primer set was used. TCRdb redid the calling of the multiplex PCR reads with MiXCR, one entry per CDR3 protein. In the table there are hundreds of thousands of distinct CDR3 sequences, 35% to 45% of which are singletons. This sample stems from a study of T cells in Graves' hyperthyroidism and ophthalmopathy. Looking at the study overall: Peripheral blood collection took place at initial diagnosis, before any treatment.

CDR3 length: 15 amino acids. CDR1 LNHNV and CDR2 YYDKDF come from the germline V gene (reference sequence). Germline trimming cut 1 base from V and 3 bases from J; bases unmatched to any gene: 2. Aged 18 to 65, the patients had hyperthyroidism that was newly diagnosed and had lasted under 2 months. The source is a man between 18 and 35 years old with Graves' hyperthyroidism. The specimen sequenced was blood. The chain links TRBV15 to TRBJ2-5, with 10 positions matching TRBD2. CDR3 bases: TGTGCCACCAGCAGAGCGCTAGCGGGGGAAGAGACCCAGTACTTC. It codes for CATSRALAGEETQYF.